This TCR beta chain was identified in a study of T cell repertoires in cytomegalovirus infection. At least ten counts were recorded for this clonotype. The junction and the germline gene differ at one end; a read error may be behind it. Germline V lookup: CDR1 SSHAT, CDR2 FNYEAQ (reference sequence). The CDR3 has 16 amino acids. TCRdb reprocessed the reads via MiXCR and lists one record per CDR3 protein. The sample carries more than 500,000 distinct CDR3 sequences, about 15% recorded once. This clonotype originated in a human donor in good health (CMV status not recorded). Some clones in this sample may be carry-over from other donors' samples. The V call is TRBV7-7, the J call TRBJ1-3; D gene unclear. Sequenced: CD8+ T cells from PBMCs. CDR3 sequence: CASSYAPDAWKDTIYF. In DNA form, the CDR3 reads TGTGCTAGCAGCTACGCCCCGGACGCCTGGAAGGACACCATATATTTT.